This is a list of T cell receptor beta chains from one sample in a study of blood T cell repertoires in COVID-19. Here immunoSEQ multiplex PCR was the method, and the copy in TCRdb shows in-frame clones only, minus some. The sample yields 200,000 to 300,000 clones, roughly 82% seen once. Sequencing used peripheral blood. All receptors come from a man aged 35-49 years who had recovered from COVID-19. Each CDR3 is given with its conserved first and last residue. D genes are given only for firm matches. Some rows mark clone size as missing; the rest say once, few, many or name a class of expanded clone.

TRBD1 TRBJ2-3 TRBV24-1 few TGTGCCACCAGTGACCCCGGACAGGGCGGGTTTGATACGCAGTATTTT CATSDPGQGGFDTQYF
TRBD1 TRBJ1-2 TRBV6-2/TRBV6-3 - TGTGCCAGCAGTTATCGACAGGGTTTTGGCTACACCTTC CASSYRQGFGYTF
- TRBJ1-2 TRBV2 - TGTGCCAGCAGTGACGTACTGAGGGACTATGGCTACACCTTC CASSDVLRDYGYTF
- TRBJ2-7 TRBV13 - TGTGCCAGCAGCTTATACGGGAACGAGCAGTACTTC CASSLYGNEQYF
TRBD1 TRBJ2-7 TRBV5-1 many TGCGCCAGCAGCGGGGGGTCCGGACAGGGCGTCTACGAGCAGTACTTC CASSGGSGQGVYEQYF
TRBD2 TRBJ2-6 TRBV4-1 - TGCGCCAGCAGGACCCCGGGACTAGCGGGCTCTGGGGCCAACGTCCTGACTTTC CASRTPGLAGSGANVLTF
- TRBJ2-7 TRBV6-5 - TGTGCCAGCGCAATTACAGGGTTAGGGGCCTACGAGCAGTACTTC CASAITGLGAYEQYF
TRBD1 TRBJ2-1 TRBV12-3/TRBV12-4 - TGTGCCAGCAGCCCGACAGGGCTGGAGCAGTTCTTC CASSPTGLEQFF
- TRBJ1-4 TRBV29-1 once TGCAGCGTTGGTGGGCTTTTCAATGAAAAACTGTTTTTT CSVGGLFNEKLFF
- TRBJ1-1 TRBV29-1 - TGCAGCGTTGGACGTCGGGTTACTGAAGCTTTCTTT CSVGRRVTEAFF
- TRBJ1-1 TRBV13 few TGTGCCAGCAGCTTTACCCCGGGAGGCTGGACTGAAGCTTTCTTT CASSFTPGGWTEAFF
- TRBJ2-7 TRBV5-4 - TGTGCCAGCAGCCCAACGCTAGGAGAGCAGTACTTC CASSPTLGEQYF
TRBD1 TRBJ2-5 TRBV19 - TGTGCCAGTAGTAAGAGGGACAGGGGCTCGCAAGAGACCCAGTACTTC CASSKRDRGSQETQYF
- TRBJ1-2 TRBV2 - TGTGCCAGCAGTGAGGGCCCCTTATCTTATGGCTACACCTTC CASSEGPLSYGYTF
- TRBJ2-1 TRBV6-5 - TGTGCTGCGGGACAGCGCTCCTACAATGAGCAGTTCTTC CAAGQRSYNEQFF
TRBD2 TRBJ2-7 TRBV6-2/TRBV6-3 - TGTGCCAGCAGTAAAAACGACCCAGGACTAGCGGGAGAACGAGAGCAGTACTTC CASSKNDPGLAGEREQYF
- TRBJ2-5 TRBV5-5 once TGTGCCAGCAGTCCCGGTGGGGGGAGCTACCAAGAGACCCAGTACTTC CASSPGGGSYQETQYF
TRBD1 TRBJ1-4 TRBV7-8 - TGTGCCAGCAGCTTAAAGGGGGGGACAGGGAATGAAAAACTGTTTTTT CASSLKGGTGNEKLFF
TRBD1 TRBJ1-4 TRBV7-2 - TGTGCCAGCAGCGGGAGGACAGGGGGGGAAAAACTGTTTTTT CASSGRTGGEKLFF
TRBD2 TRBJ2-3 TRBV3-1/TRBV3-2 - TGTGCCAGCAGCCCCCGTAGCGGGAGGGCCGGGGTCACAGATACGCAGTATTTT CASSPRSGRAGVTDTQYF
TRBD2 TRBJ2-5 TRBV6-5 - TGTGCCAGCAGTTACGGGCAGGGAGGGGTCCAGTACTTC CASSYGQGGVQYF
- TRBJ2-3 TRBV18 - TGTGCCAGCTCACCGCGGGTAGGCACAGATACGCAGTATTTT CASSPRVGTDTQYF
TRBD1 TRBJ2-4 TRBV19 - TGTGCCAGTAGTATAGACCGGCGCTCCTTGTCCGACAGGGGAGGAGAGGCCAAAAACATTCAGTACTTC CASSIDRRSLSDRGGEAKNIQYF
- TRBJ2-7 TRBV7-2 - TGTGCCAGCAGGGATTTAGCGGAGGGCTACGAGCAGTACTTC CASRDLAEGYEQYF
- TRBJ1-5 TRBV7-2 - TGTGCCAGCAGCTCCGTCGGACAAGACGATCAGCCCCAGCATTTT CASSSVGQDDQPQHF
- TRBJ1-6 TRBV11-2 - TGTGCCAGCAGCTTAGATTCGGACACGCGCCCCCACTTT CASSLDSDTRPHF
- TRBJ2-1 TRBV19 - TGTGCCAGTAGGGAGGACTCCTACAATGAGCAGTTCTTC CASREDSYNEQFF
- TRBJ1-2 TRBV7-9 - TGTGCCAGCAGCTTAGGGGAGGGGAGCGGCTACACCTTC CASSLGEGSGYTF
- TRBJ1-2 TRBV6-5 once TGTGCCAGCAGTTACAGGGGCGGCTACACCTTC CASSYRGGYTF
TRBD1 TRBJ2-1 TRBV6-2/TRBV6-3 - TGTGCCAGCAGTTACTTACAGGGGGCTGGGGAGCAGTTCTTC CASSYLQGAGEQFF
- TRBJ2-4 TRBV6-1 - TGTGCCAGCAGTGAAGCAGGAGGAGGGTGGAGGAACATTCAGTACTTC CASSEAGGGWRNIQYF
TRBD2 TRBJ2-5 TRBV7-2 - TGTGCCAGCAGCCCCACGCCCGGACTAGCGCTAGAGACCCAGTACTTC CASSPTPGLALETQYF
- TRBJ1-3 TRBV30 - TGTGCCTGGACCCAAACTTCACACGGAGCCACCATATATTTT CAWTQTSHGATIYF
TRBD1 TRBJ2-5 TRBV29-1 - TGCAGCGTTGATTTGCTACAGGGGGGCCAAGAGACCCAGTACTTC CSVDLLQGGQETQYF
- TRBJ1-6 TRBV7-2 - TGTGCCAGCAGCTTAGCACAGGGCGGGTATAATTCACCCCTCCACTTT CASSLAQGGYNSPLHF
- TRBJ2-3 TRBV6-5 - TGTGCCAGCATAGTCCCGCTCACAGATACGCAGTATTTT CASIVPLTDTQYF
- TRBJ1-2 TRBV7-9 few TGTGCCAGCAGCTCCCCGGGACTCCTATCATATGGCTACACCTTC CASSSPGLLSYGYTF
TRBD2 TRBJ2-7 TRBV30 - TGTGCCTGGAGTGATGGGCTAGCGGGGGATGCTGTCTACGAGCAGTACTTC CAWSDGLAGDAVYEQYF
- TRBJ1-2 TRBV7-2 - TGTGCCAGCAGCTTAAATGCTTTCAGGGATGGCTACACCTTC CASSLNAFRDGYTF
- TRBJ1-5 TRBV4-3 - TGCGCCAGCAGCCAAGATAGTGATCAGCCCCAGCATTTT CASSQDSDQPQHF
- TRBJ2-1 TRBV5-1 - TGCGCCAGCACCCCTCAGGGCTACAATGAGCAGTTCTTC CASTPQGYNEQFF
- TRBJ2-7 TRBV7-9 - TGTGCCAGCAGCTCACCACGGCAGGGTACCCTCGTCGAGCAGTACTTC CASSSPRQGTLVEQYF
TRBD2 TRBJ2-1 TRBV7-2 - TGTGCCAGCAGCTTAGTATGGCTAGCGGGAGGTTATGAGCAGTTCTTC CASSLVWLAGGYEQFF
- TRBJ1-2 TRBV6-2/TRBV6-3 - TGTGCCAGCAGTTACCCGAGGCATGGCTACACCTTC CASSYPRHGYTF
- TRBJ1-5 TRBV6-2/TRBV6-3 few TGTGCCAGCAGTTACACCAGGGCGCCCCAGCATTTT CASSYTRAPQHF
TRBD1 TRBJ1-1 TRBV7-9 - TGTGCCAGCAGCTTATCACTTGACAGGGGTTGGACTGAAGCTTTCTTT CASSLSLDRGWTEAFF
- TRBJ2-1 TRBV12-3/TRBV12-4 - TGTGCCAGCGGGGAGCATGAGCAGTTCTTC CASGEHEQFF
- TRBJ1-2 TRBV27 - TGTGCCAGCAGTTCCCGGCGAAGGGGCGACTATGGCTACACCTTC CASSSRRRGDYGYTF
- TRBJ1-4 TRBV30 - TGTGCCTGGGAACAGGGAACTAATGAAAAACTGTTTTTT CAWEQGTNEKLFF
TRBD2 TRBJ2-3 TRBV11-3 - TGTGCCAGCAGCCCCGGACTAGCGTCGGTAGATACGCAGTATTTT CASSPGLASVDTQYF
- TRBJ1-1 TRBV7-9 - TGTGCCAGCAGCTTAGAACGGGTGAACACTGAAGCTTTCTTT CASSLERVNTEAFF
TRBD2 TRBJ2-7 TRBV7-9 - TGTGCCAGCAGCTCCGTAGCGGGGGGGCCATTGGAACAGTACTTC CASSSVAGGPLEQYF
TRBD1 TRBJ1-1 TRBV6-5 - TGTGCCAGCAGGCGGGACAGTGAAGCTTTCTTT CASRRDSEAFF